This record concerns one TCR beta chain sequence. One junction end does not reproduce the germline sequence, and a read error may be involved. This entry comes from a study of immune heterogeneity within non-small cell lung tumors. Each sample used roughly 0.65 ug of genomic DNA from bulk tumor tissue. In surgery, several biopsies were collected from each primary tumor at widely spaced sites. Curative surgical treatment was performed in patients who had newly diagnosed, untreated non-small cell lung cancer. TCR beta CDR3 was amplified by multiplex PCR, first round around 9 cycles, 32 V and 13 J primers. A single record per CDR3 protein comes from TCRdb applying MiXCR to the multiplex PCR reads. The table includes about 2,900 distinct CDR3 sequences, around 41% detected once. The CDR3 sequence is 16 residues long. Germline V gene sequence: CDR1 LNHDA, CDR2 SQIVND (reference sequence).

This chain uses TRBV19 with TRBJ2-7; D could derive from TRBD1 or TRBD2 (5 bases each). The TCR was taken from a woman between 50 and 59 years old with non-small cell lung cancer. Source material: lung tumor tissue. The CDR3 nucleotides are TGTGCCCGTAGTATAACCCCTGCCTTAGGGGAGAACGAGCAGTACTTC. This translates into CARSITPALGENEQYF.